This T cell receptor (beta chain) was obtained from a study of blood T cells in healthy people across ages. Notes on the study in general: Greater diversity and more naive CD4+ cells were seen in long-lived donors than in aged donors.

Only a few counts were recorded for this clonotype. The antigen remains undetermined. The V segment lost 3 bases and the J segment 1 base; nucleotides outside the gene matches: 2. Germline values: CDR1 LNHNV, CDR2 YYDKDF (reference sequence). The CDR3 covers 14 residues. Together with a sample-barcoded 5' primer, a J-beta primer mix was included in a second PCR lasting about 6 to 12 cycles. Using its own MiXCR run on the 5' RACE reads, TCRdb lists one record per CDR3 protein. Among about 800,000 distinct CDR3 sequences listed, roughly 25% were seen once. These sequences were also reported in another study, on T cells of mothers and their children.

Specimen: blood. This receptor was taken from a boy between 10 and 17 years old in good health. This chain links TRBV15 with TRBJ2-5; 7 nucleotides agree with TRBD1. This chain's CDR3 is CATSSPGGQETQYF. As DNA, the CDR3 is TGTGCCACCAGCAGCCCAGGGGGCCAAGAGACCCAGTACTTC. Looking up the rest from reference TRBV15 and TRBJ2-5 gives the full variable domain: DAMVIQNPRYQVTQFGKPVTLSCSQTLNHNVMYWYQQKSSQAPKLLFHYYDKDFNNEADTPDNFQSRRPNTSFCFLDIRSPGLGDTAMYLCATSSPGGQETQYFGPGTRLLVL.